Below are 9 T cell receptor beta chains sequenced from a single sample in a study of shared clonotypes between healthy human individuals. The protocol was immunoSEQ multiplex PCR, while the TCRdb copy is restricted to in-frame clones and leaves out a portion. The profile shows millions of clones, 90% to 95% of them singletons. Specimen: naive CD4+ T cells from PBMCs. Subset specified: CD45RA+ positively selected. Receptors originate from a man younger than 30 in good health. Some clones in this sample may be carry-over from other donors' samples.

This clone was seen a single time. J is TRBJ2-5 and V is TRBV6-1; the match to TRBD1 covers 7 bases. CDR3 length: 14 amino acids. Trimming removed 4 bases from V and 2 bases from J; junction bases left unmatched: 4. The germline V gene has CDR1 MNHNS and CDR2 SASEGT. The CDR3 protein is CASSVTGVQETQYF. The CDR3 nucleotides read TGTGCCAGCAGTGTCACAGGGGTTCAAGAGACCCAGTACTTC.

Written as DNA, the CDR3 is TGTGCCAGCAGTTATACAGGGGTTAACACTGAAGCTTTCTTT. As protein: CASSYTGVNTEAFF. The chain is built from TRBV28 and TRBJ1-1; 7 bases map to TRBD1. This CDR3 comprises 14 residues. Germline CDR1 is MDHEN and CDR2 is SYDVKM. Trimming took 4 bases from V and 2 from J; bases not matched to a gene: 4. Full variable domain (missing parts from reference TRBV28 and TRBJ1-1): DVKVTQSSRYLVKRTGEKVFLECVQDMDHENMFWYRQDPGLGLRLIYFSYDVKMKEKGDIPEGYSVSREKKERFSLILESASTNQTSMYLCASSYTGVNTEAFFGQGTRLTVV.

The chain carries TRBV5-1 and TRBJ2-7; 8 nucleotides match TRBD2. The CDR3 is 12 amino acids. Germline V gene lookup returns CDR1 SGHRS and CDR2 YFSETQ. V shed 4 bases, J shed 10 bases, and the junction held 7 bases outside the gene matches. The CDR3 is CASSPGGLAQYF. As DNA, the CDR3 is TGCGCCAGCAGCCCGGGTGGACTAGCTCAGTACTTC.

Of note for this clone: This specimen includes other DNA sequences encoding the same CDR3. CDR3: CASSLDRAYEQYF. CDR3 DNA: TGTGCCAGCTCACTAGACAGGGCCTACGAGCAGTACTTC. The gene calls are TRBV18 and TRBJ2-7, with 7 bases fitting TRBD1. The CDR3 length is 13 residues. Germline loops: CDR1 KGHSH, CDR2 LQKENI. The ends lost 4 bases at V and 2 bases at J; junction bases unmatched: 2.

This chain links TRBV9 with TRBJ1-2; 8 bases fit TRBD1. This CDR3 is built from 19 residues. Germline CDR1 reads SGDLS; CDR2 reads YYNGEE. V was pared by 0 bases and J by 8 bases, with 21 bases of the junction left unmatched. The CDR3 here is CASSVEPFGALDRGGGYTF. In DNA, the CDR3 is TGTGCCAGCAGCGTAGAGCCCTTTGGGGCCCTTGACAGGGGAGGAGGCTACACCTTC.

The chain is built from TRBV18 and TRBJ1-1, with a possible D match to TRBD1 (6 bases). Germline V lookup: CDR1 KGHSH, CDR2 LQKENI. V shed 3 bases and J shed 0 bases, with 11 bases lying between them. The CDR3 has 15 residues. The CDR3: CASSPGADMNTEAFF. In nucleotides, the CDR3 is TGTGCCAGCTCACCGGGGGCAGACATGAACACTGAAGCTTTCTTT.

J is TRBJ1-2 and V is TRBV25-1; 7 bases fit TRBD1. Germline V gives CDR1 MGHDK, CDR2 SYGVNS. V trimming: 3 bases; J trimming: 5 bases; junction bases outside the gene matches: 3. This CDR3 region has 13 residues. CDR3 sequence reads: CASSDWTGYGYTF. The CDR3 nucleotides read TGTGCCAGCAGTGATTGGACAGGATATGGCTACACCTTC.

CDR3 protein: CASRRAGGRNTEAFF. CDR3 DNA: TGCGCCAGCCGGCGGGCAGGGGGCAGGAACACTGAAGCTTTCTTT. The chain employs TRBV5-1 and TRBJ1-1, with TRBD1 matching 8 bases. This CDR3 comprises 15 residues. Trimming removed 7 bases from V and 1 base from J; junction bases left unmatched: 9. Germline V gene data show CDR1 as SGHRS and CDR2 as YFSETQ.

V and J are TRBV10-3 and TRBJ1-6; 7 bases are shared with TRBD1. V lost 5 bases to trimming and J lost 9 bases; unmatched junction nucleotides: 4. CDR3 size: 13 residues. Germline-derived CDR1 and CDR2 are ENHRY and SYGVKD. The DNA for the CDR3 is TGTGCCATCAGTAACACAGGGGCTTCACCCCTCCACTTT. The encoded protein is CAISNTGASPLHF.